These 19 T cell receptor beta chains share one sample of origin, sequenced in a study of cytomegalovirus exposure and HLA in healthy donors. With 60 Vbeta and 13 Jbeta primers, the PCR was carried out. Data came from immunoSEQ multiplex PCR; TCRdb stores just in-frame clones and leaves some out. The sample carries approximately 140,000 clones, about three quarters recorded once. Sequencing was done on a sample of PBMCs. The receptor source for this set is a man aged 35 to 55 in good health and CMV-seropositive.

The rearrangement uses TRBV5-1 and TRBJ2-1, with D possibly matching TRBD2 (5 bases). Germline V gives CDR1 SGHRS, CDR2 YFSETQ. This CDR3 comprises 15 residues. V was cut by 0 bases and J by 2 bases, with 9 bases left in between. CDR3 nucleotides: TGCGCCAGCAGCTTGGGAGGGTCCACCTACAATGAGCAGTTCTTC. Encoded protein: CASSLGGSTYNEQFF.

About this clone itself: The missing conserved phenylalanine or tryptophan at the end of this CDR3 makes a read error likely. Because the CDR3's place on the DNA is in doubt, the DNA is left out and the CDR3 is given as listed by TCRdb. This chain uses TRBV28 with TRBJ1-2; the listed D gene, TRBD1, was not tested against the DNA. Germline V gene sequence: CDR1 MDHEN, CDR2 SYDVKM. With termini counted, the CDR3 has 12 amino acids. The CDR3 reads CASSSLGAYFWI.

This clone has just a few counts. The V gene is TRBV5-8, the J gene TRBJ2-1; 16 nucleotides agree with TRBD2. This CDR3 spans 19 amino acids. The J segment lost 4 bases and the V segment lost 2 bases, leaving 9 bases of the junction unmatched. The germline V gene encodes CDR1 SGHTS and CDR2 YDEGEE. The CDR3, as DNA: TGTGCCAGCAGCTTTTTGGGACTAGCGGGAGGGCTATTTTACAATGAGCAGTTCTTC. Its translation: CASSFLGLAGGLFYNEQFF.

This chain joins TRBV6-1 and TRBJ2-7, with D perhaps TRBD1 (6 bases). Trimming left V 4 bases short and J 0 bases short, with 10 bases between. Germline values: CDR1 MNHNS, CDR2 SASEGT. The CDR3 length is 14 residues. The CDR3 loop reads CASSATGLSYEQYF. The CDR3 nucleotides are TGTGCCAGCAGTGCGACAGGCCTCTCCTACGAGCAGTACTTC.

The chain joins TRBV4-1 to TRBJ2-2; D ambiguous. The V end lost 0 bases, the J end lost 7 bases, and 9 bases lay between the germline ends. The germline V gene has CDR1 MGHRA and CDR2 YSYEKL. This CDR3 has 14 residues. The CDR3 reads CASSQDSGIGELFF. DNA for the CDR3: TGCGCCAGCAGCCAAGATTCGGGTATCGGGGAGCTGTTTTTT.

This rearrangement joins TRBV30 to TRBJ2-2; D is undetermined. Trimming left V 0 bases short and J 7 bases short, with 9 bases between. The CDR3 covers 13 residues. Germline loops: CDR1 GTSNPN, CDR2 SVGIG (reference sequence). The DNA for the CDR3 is TGTGCCTGGAGTGTAGGCGGTTTCGGGGAGCTGTTTTTT. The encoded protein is CAWSVGGFGELFF. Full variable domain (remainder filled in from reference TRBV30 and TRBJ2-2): SQTIHQWPATLVQPVGSPLSLECTVEGTSNPNLYWYRQAAGRGLQLLFYSVGIGQISSEVPQNLSASRPQDRQFILSSKKLLLSDSGFYLCAWSVGGFGELFFGEGSRLTVL.

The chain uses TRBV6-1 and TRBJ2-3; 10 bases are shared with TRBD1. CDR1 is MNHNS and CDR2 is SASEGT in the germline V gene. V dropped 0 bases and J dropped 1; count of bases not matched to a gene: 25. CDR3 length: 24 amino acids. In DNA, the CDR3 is TGTGCCAGCAGTGAAGCGCTTCCAAGCGACTTATATACCGGGACAGGGGACCGCACAGATACGCAGTATTTT. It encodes CASSEALPSDLYTGTGDRTDTQYF.

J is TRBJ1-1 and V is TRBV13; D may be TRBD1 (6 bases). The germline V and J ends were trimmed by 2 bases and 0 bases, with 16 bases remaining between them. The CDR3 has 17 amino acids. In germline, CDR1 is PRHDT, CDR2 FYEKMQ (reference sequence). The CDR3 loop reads CASSLSSIGQMNTEAFF. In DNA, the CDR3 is TGTGCCAGCAGCTTATCCTCAATAGGACAGATGAACACTGAAGCTTTCTTT.

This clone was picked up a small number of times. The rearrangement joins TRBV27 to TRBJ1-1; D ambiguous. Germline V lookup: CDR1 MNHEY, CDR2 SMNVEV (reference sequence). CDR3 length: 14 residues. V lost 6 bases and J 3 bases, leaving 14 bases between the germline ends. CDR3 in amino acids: CASSPNSLDTEAFF. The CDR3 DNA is TGTGCCAGCAGCCCCAACAGCCTGGACACTGAAGCTTTCTTT.

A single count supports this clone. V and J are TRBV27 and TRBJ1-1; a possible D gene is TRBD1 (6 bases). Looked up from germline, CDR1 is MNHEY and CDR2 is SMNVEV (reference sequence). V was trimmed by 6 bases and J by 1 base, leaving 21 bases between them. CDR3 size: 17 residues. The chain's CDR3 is CASSPAYRAVRNTEAFF. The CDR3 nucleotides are TGTGCCAGCAGCCCCGCTTACAGGGCCGTAAGGAACACTGAAGCTTTCTTT.

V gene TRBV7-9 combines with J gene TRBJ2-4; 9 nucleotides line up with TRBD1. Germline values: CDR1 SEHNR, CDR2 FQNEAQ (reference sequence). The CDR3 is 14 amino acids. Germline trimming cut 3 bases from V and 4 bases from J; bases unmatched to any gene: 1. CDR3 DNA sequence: TGTGCCAGCAGCTTGGACAGGGGTAAAAACATTCAGTACTTC. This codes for CASSLDRGKNIQYF. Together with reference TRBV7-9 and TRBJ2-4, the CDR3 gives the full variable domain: DTGVSQNPRHKITKRGQNVTFRCDPISEHNRLYWYRQTLGQGPEFLTYFQNEAQLEKSRLLSDRFSAERPKGSFSTLEIQRTEQGDSAMYLCASSLDRGKNIQYFGAGTRLSVL.

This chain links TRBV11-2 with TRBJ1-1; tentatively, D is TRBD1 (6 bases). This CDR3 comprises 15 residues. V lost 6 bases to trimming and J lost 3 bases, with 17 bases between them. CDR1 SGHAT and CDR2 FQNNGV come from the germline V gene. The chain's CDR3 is CASRLGGGRYTEAFF. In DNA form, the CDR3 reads TGTGCCAGCAGGTTGGGGGGGGGCCGGTACACTGAAGCTTTCTTT.

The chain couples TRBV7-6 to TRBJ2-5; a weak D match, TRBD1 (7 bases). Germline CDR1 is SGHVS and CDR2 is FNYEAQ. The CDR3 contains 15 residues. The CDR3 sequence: CASRWRQGGQETQYF. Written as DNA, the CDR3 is TGTGCATCACGTTGGAGGCAGGGGGGCCAAGAGACCCAGTACTTC.

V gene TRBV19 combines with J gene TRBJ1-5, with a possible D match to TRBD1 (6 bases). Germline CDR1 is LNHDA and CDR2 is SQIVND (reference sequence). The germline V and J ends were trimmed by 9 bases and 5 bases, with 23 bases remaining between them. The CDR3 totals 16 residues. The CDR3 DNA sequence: TGTGCCAGCCACCGCGGGCCAGGGGATGGATATCAGCCCCAGCATTTT. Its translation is CASHRGPGDGYQPQHF.

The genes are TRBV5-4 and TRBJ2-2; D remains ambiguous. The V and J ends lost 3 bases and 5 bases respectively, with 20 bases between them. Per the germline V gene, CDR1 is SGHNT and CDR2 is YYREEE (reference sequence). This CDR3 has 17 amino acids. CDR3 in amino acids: CASSYRLGSLMTGELFF. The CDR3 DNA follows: TGTGCCAGCAGCTATAGACTGGGTAGCCTCATGACCGGGGAGCTGTTTTTT. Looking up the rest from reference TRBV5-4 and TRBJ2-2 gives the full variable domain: ETGVTQSPTHLIKTRGQQVTLRCSSQSGHNTVSWYQQALGQGPQFIFQYYREEENGRGNFPPRFSGLQFPNYSSELNVNALELDDSALYLCASSYRLGSLMTGELFFGEGSRLTVL.

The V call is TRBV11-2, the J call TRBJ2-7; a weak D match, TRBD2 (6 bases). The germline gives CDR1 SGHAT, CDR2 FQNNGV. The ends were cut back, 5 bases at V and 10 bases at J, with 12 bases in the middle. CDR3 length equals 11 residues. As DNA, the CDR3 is TGTGCCAGCAGCCGGGACTCCGGACAGTACTTC. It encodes CASSRDSGQYF. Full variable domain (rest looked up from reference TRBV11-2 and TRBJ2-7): EAGVAQSPRYKIIEKRQSVAFWCNPISGHATLYWYQQILGQGPKLLIQFQNNGVVDDSQLPKDRFSAERLKGVDSTLKIQPAKLEDSAVYLCASSRDSGQYFGPGTRLTVT.

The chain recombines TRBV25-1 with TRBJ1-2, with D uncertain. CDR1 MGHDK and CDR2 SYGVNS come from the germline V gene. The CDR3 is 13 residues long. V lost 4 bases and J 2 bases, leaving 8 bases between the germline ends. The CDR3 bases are TGTGCCAGCAGTGGCCGGAGAAACTATGGCTACACCTTC. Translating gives CASSGRRNYGYTF.

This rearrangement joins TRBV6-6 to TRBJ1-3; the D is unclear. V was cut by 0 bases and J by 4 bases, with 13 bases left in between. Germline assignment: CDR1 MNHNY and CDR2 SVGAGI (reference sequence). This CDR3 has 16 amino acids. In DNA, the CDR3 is TGTGCCAGCAGTTACTCGCGGGATAAGCTGGGAAACACCATATATTTT. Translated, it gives CASSYSRDKLGNTIYF.

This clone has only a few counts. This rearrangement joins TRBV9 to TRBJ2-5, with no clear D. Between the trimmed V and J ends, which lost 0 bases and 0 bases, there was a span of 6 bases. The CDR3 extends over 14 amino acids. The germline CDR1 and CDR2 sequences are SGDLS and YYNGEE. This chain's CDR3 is CASSVVQNQETQYF. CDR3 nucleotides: TGTGCCAGCAGCGTAGTACAGAACCAAGAGACCCAGTACTTC. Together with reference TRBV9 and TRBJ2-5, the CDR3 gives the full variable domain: DSGVTQTPKHLITATGQRVTLRCSPRSGDLSVYWYQQSLDQGLQFLIQYYNGEERAKGNILERFSAQQFPDLHSELNLSSLELGDSALYFCASSVVQNQETQYFGPGTRLLVL.